The clone carrying this T cell receptor beta chain came up a few times. Authors' methods: Amplification of reference gene primers was used by the study to estimate nucleated cell counts. Repertoires were generated with immunoSEQ multiplex PCR, while TCRdb's copy carries only in-frame clones and drops some. V and J calls and clone size are those listed in that table; D and trimming were worked out from the DNA. The sample shows approximately 200,000 clones, roughly 83% of them seen only once. The data were taken from a study of blood T cell repertoires in COVID-19. Background on the study: The analysed material was cDNA or gDNA that came from T cells, B-cell-depleted T cells, or PBMCs.

It was during active infection that Seattle patients were enrolled and then longitudinally followed. The CDR3 runs to 15 residues. Germline CDR1 is SGHRS and CDR2 is YFSETQ. The junction had 7 bases not matched to a gene; V was cut back by 2 bases and J by 6 bases. This clonotype was obtained from a woman aged 40 to 50 with COVID-19, enrolled during active disease. This sequence joins TRBV5-1 and TRBJ2-7; 11 nucleotides align to TRBD1. Sequenced material: peripheral blood. The CDR3 is CASSFAGQGESEQYF. CDR3 bases: TGCGCCAGCAGCTTTGCGGGACAGGGGGAAAGCGAGCAGTACTTC.